This T cell receptor beta chain was sequenced for a study of blood T cell repertoires in COVID-19. Per the original data handling: Amplification with reference gene primers provided the estimates of nucleated cell counts. Generated by immunoSEQ multiplex PCR, the TCRdb table keeps only in-frame clones and is missing some. The V and J calls and clone size come from that table; D and trimming were worked out from the DNA. This sample has some 240,000 clones; 80% to 85% occur once, and the top ten carry 9.5% to 15%. The CDR3 totals 12 residues. Trimming at V came to 7 bases and at J to 10 bases, leaving 6 bases not matched to a gene. Germline CDR1 and CDR2: MNHEY and SVGAGI.

Sequenced input: peripheral blood. The rearrangement joins TRBV6-5 to TRBJ1-1; 10 nucleotides line up with TRBD1. This TCR derives from a woman aged 55-69 years with active or convalescent COVID-19. The CDR3 nucleotides are TGTGCCAGCAATTCCTGGACAGGGGGAGCTTTCTTT. This codes for CASNSWTGGAFF.